This TCR beta chain was documented in a study of shared clonotypes between healthy human individuals. The CDR3 spans 15 residues. Germline V gene data show CDR1 as SGHKS and CDR2 as YYEKEE (reference sequence). V gave up 4 bases and J gave up 3 bases, with 17 bases separating them. The assay was immunoSEQ multiplex PCR, and TCRdb's table has in-frame clones only and misses some. The sample includes about 120,000 clones, about 70% of them seen just once. On this clone: Its antigen is not identified.

Findings and caveats of the study: Read depth was anticipated to influence clonotype sharing among donors.

The receptor's source is a young woman in good health. The material sequenced was memory CD8+ T cells sorted from blood. The subset here: CD45RO+ cells pooled with CCR7-negative TemRA cells. J is TRBJ2-7 and V is TRBV5-5, with D possibly being TRBD1 (5 bases). The DNA of the CDR3 is TGTGCCAGCAGCGAAGAAACAGGTTTCCTCTACGAGCAGTACTTC. This translates into CASSEETGFLYEQYF. The full variable domain, its missing parts supplied by reference TRBV5-5 and TRBJ2-7, is DAGVTQSPTHLIKTRGQQVTLRCSPISGHKSVSWYQQVLGQGPQFIFQYYEKEERGRGNFPDRFSARQFPNYSSELNVNALLLGDSALYLCASSEETGFLYEQYFGPGTRLTVT.